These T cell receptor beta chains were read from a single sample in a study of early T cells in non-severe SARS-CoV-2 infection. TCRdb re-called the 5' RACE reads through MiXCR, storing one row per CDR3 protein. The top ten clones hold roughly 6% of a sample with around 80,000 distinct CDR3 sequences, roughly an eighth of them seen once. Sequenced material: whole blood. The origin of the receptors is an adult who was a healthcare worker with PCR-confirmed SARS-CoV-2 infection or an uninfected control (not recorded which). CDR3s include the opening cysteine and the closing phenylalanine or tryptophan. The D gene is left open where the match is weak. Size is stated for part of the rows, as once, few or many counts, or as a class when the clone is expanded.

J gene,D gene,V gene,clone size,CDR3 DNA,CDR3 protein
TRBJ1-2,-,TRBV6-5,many,TGTGCCAGCAGTCTGGGAATTAGCTATGGCTACACCTTC,CASSLGISYGYTF
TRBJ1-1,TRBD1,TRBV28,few,TGTGCCAGCAGTTCCCTGGGACAGGGGATTGGTGAAGCTTTCTTT,CASSSLGQGIGEAFF
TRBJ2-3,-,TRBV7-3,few,TGTGCCAGCAGCTTAGGACAGGGAGGGGTTACGCAGTATTTT,CASSLGQGGVTQYF
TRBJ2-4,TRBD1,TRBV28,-,TGTGCCAGCAGTTCAGGGGGAAGCTTGAACATTCAGTACTTC,CASSSGGSLNIQYF
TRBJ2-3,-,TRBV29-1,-,TGCAGCGGTACAGAAATCCCAGATACGCAGTATTTT,CSGTEIPDTQYF
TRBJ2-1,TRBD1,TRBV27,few,TGTGCCAGCAGTTTCGACAGGGGAATCGGCAATGAGCAGTTCTTC,CASSFDRGIGNEQFF
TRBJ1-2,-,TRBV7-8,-,TGTGCCAGCAGCTTAAGGGCAGGGCAAGGCTACACCTTC,CASSLRAGQGYTF
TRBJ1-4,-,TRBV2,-,TGTGCCAGCAGTGTGGGGAAAGGAAAACTGTTTTTT,CASSVGKGKLFF
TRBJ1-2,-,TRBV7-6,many,TGTGCCAGCAGCTTGGGGCAGGCGGGCTATGGCTACACCTTC,CASSLGQAGYGYTF
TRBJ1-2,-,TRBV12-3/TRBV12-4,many,TGTGCCAGCAGTTCCCCCGGGACACGCTATGGCTACACCTTC,CASSSPGTRYGYTF
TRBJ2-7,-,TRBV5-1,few,TGCGCCAGCACCCTGGCTCGGCTTCCCGGGGACGAGCAGTACTTC,CASTLARLPGDEQYF
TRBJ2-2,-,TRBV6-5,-,TGTGCCAGCAGTTATGTGGGGGTAACCGCGAACACCGGGGAGCTGTTTTTT,CASSYVGVTANTGELFF
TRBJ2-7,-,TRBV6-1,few,TGTGCCAGCAGTGAGAACTTCTCAAAAGACGAGCAGTACTTC,CASSENFSKDEQYF
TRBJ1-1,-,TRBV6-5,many,TGTGCCAGCAGCTATCGACAAGAATTGAACACTGAAGCTTTCTTT,CASSYRQELNTEAFF
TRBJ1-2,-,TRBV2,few,TGTGCCAGCAGTCCCTCTGACACGTTTAACTATGGCTACACCTTC,CASSPSDTFNYGYTF
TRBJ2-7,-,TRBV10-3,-,TGTGCCATCAGTGAGGAACCCTACGAGCAGTACTTC,CAISEEPYEQYF
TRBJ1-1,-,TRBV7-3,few,TGTGCCAGCAGCCACGTGGGGGAAGAAGCTTTCTTT,CASSHVGEEAFF
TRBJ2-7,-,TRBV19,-,TGTGCCAGTAGTATTGGCAGGACCCCAGGCGAGCAGTACTTC,CASSIGRTPGEQYF
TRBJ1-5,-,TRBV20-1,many,TGCAGTGCTAGTACCCAAGCAGTGATGTCAGGCCATCAGCCCCAGCATTTT,CSASTQAVMSGHQPQHF
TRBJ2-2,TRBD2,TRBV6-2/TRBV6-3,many,TGTGCCAGCACGCGGGGGGACACCGGGGAGCTGTTTTTT,CASTRGDTGELFF
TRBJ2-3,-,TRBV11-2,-,TGTGCCAGCAGCTTTGACTACACAGATACGCAGTATTTT,CASSFDYTDTQYF
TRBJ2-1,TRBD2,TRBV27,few,TGTGCCAGCAGTTTATATGGGCCGGGGGGGATTTCCAATGAGCAGTTCTTC,CASSLYGPGGISNEQFF
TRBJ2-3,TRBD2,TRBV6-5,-,TGTGCCAGCAGTCAACTAGCGGCTAGCACAGATACGCAGTATTTT,CASSQLAASTDTQYF
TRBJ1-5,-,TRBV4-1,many,TGCGCCAGCAGCCACCGAAAGGGTTTACAGCCCCAGCATTTT,CASSHRKGLQPQHF
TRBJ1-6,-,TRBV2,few,TGTGCCAGCAGTGTGCGGCTTGCAGATTCACCCCTCCACTTT,CASSVRLADSPLHF
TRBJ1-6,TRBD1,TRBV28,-,TGTGCCAGCAGAGCACAGGGGGCGCCTTATAATTCACCCCTCCACTTT,CASRAQGAPYNSPLHF
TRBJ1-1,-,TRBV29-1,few,TGCAGCGCCCGACAGCTAAACACTGAAGCTTTCTTT,CSARQLNTEAFF
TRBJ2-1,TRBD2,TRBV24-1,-,TGTGCCACCAGTGAGGCGGCTAGCGGGATATTCGATGAGCAGTTCTTC,CATSEAASGIFDEQFF
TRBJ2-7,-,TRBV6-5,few,TGTGCCAGCAAAGGCGGTAGCTCCTACGAGCAGTACTTC,CASKGGSSYEQYF
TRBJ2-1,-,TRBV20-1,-,TGCAGTGCGGGGCAGGCTACGTACAATGAGCAGTTCTTC,CSAGQATYNEQFF
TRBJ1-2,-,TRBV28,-,TGTGCCAGCAGGGGACGTTTCGACTACACCTTC,CASRGRFDYTF
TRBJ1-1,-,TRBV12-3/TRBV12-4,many,TGTGCCAGCAGTAGATCAGTGGGCTTAGTGAACACTGAAGCTTTCTTT,CASSRSVGLVNTEAFF
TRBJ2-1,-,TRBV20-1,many,TGCAGTGCCTTAGACGGGGAAAGCTCCTACAATGAGCAGTTCTTC,CSALDGESSYNEQFF
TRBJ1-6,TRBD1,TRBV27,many,TGTGCCAGCAGTCCCCGGACAGGGGGGGAACCCCTCCACTTT,CASSPRTGGEPLHF
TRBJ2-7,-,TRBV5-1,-,TGCGCCAGCAGCTTGGGCAGGGGAGTCTACGAGCAGTACTTC,CASSLGRGVYEQYF
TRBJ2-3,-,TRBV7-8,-,TGTGCCAACAGCGGCAGGGTCAACGCAGATACGCAGTATTTT,CANSGRVNADTQYF
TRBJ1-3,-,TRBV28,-,TGTGCCAGCAACACCTTCTCTGGAAACACCATATATTTT,CASNTFSGNTIYF
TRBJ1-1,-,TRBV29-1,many,TGCAGCGTGCGCCACCTGAACACTGAAGCTTTCTTT,CSVRHLNTEAFF
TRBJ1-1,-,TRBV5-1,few,TGCGCCAGCAGCTTGGAATCGGACACTGAAGCTTTCTTT,CASSLESDTEAFF
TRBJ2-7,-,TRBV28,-,TGTGCCAGCAGTTTGCTGATAAGCTCCTACGAGCAGTACTTC,CASSLLISSYEQYF
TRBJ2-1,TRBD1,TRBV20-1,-,TGCAGTGCTAGTCCGACAGGGGAATCCTACAATGAGCAGTTCTTC,CSASPTGESYNEQFF
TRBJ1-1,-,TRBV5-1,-,TGCGCCAGCAGCATCTGGGGGGAGAGGACTGAAGCTTTCTTT,CASSIWGERTEAFF
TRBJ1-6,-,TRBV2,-,TGTGCCAGCACCATCTCGAATTCACCCCTCCACTTT,CASTISNSPLHF
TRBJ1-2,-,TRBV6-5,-,TGTGCCAGCAGTATCGGGGGGAGGGACTACTTC,CASSIGGRDYF
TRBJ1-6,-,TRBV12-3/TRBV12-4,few,TGTGCCAGCAGCTTCAGGGTGGAGGATTCACCCCTCCACTTT,CASSFRVEDSPLHF
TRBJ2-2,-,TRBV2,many,TGTGCCAGCAGTGGGGTCGGGGAGCTGTTTTTT,CASSGVGELFF